Listed below are T cell receptor beta chains from one sample, sequenced in a study of cytomegalovirus exposure and HLA in healthy donors. The data were produced by immunoSEQ multiplex PCR, yet TCRdb's version contains in-frame clones alone and is incomplete. The profile shows about 160,000 clones, around 83% of them singletons. The sample was PBMCs. These receptors came from a girl aged 2-9 years in good health and CMV-seropositive. CDR3s include the opening cysteine and the closing phenylalanine or tryptophan. A D gene is named only where the DNA matches it firmly. Expanded clones are given a class, and other clones once, few, many or no size at all.

V,length,D,J,size,CDR3,DNA
TRBV5-1,14,-,TRBJ2-7,-,CASSWDTDFHEQYF,TGCGCCAGCAGCTGGGACACAGACTTCCACGAGCAGTACTTC
TRBV7-9,16,TRBD1,TRBJ1-1,once,CASSSIGQERNTEAFF,TGTGCCAGCAGCTCAATTGGACAGGAAAGGAACACTGAAGCTTTCTTT
TRBV11-2,15,-,TRBJ1-3,-,CASAPRVASGNTIYF,TGTGCCAGCGCCCCCCGGGTCGCCTCTGGAAACACCATATATTTT
TRBV7-3,16,-,TRBJ2-1,-,CASSLTSWSSYNEQFF,TGTGCCAGCAGCTTAACTAGCTGGAGCTCCTACAATGAGCAGTTCTTC
TRBV9,15,TRBD1,TRBJ2-7,-,CASSADPGTGVGQYF,TGTGCCAGCAGCGCCGACCCCGGGACAGGGGTCGGGCAGTACTTC
TRBV6-5,14,TRBD2,TRBJ2-1,-,CASKFSSGGEEQFF,TGTGCCAGCAAATTTTCTAGCGGAGGGGAGGAGCAGTTCTTC
TRBV4-1,16,-,TRBJ1-3,-,CASRKVLTDSGNTIYF,TGCGCCAGCAGAAAGGTGCTGACAGACTCTGGAAACACCATATATTTT
TRBV7-2,15,-,TRBJ2-4,-,CASRMTRAAKNIQYF,TGTGCCAGCAGAATGACTAGGGCGGCCAAAAACATTCAGTACTTC
TRBV10-3,13,-,TRBJ2-3,-,CAISARSTDTQYF,TGTGCCATCAGTGCCAGGTCCACAGATACGCAGTATTTT
TRBV14,14,TRBD2,TRBJ2-7,few,CASSQTSGRGEQYF,TGTGCCAGCAGCCAGACTAGCGGGAGAGGGGAGCAGTACTTC
TRBV6-5,16,-,TRBJ2-5,-,CASSYGSGAETGTQYF,TGTGCCAGCAGTTATGGGTCGGGAGCCGAGACCGGGACCCAGTACTTC
TRBV5-4,15,-,TRBJ1-2,-,CASSGDGAALYGYTF,TGTGCCAGCAGCGGTGACGGAGCCGCCCTCTATGGCTACACCTTC
TRBV9,16,TRBD2,TRBJ2-1,-,CASSETSGSLVDEQFF,TGTGCCAGCAGCGAGACTAGCGGGAGTTTAGTCGATGAGCAGTTCTTC
TRBV6-1,13,-,TRBJ2-1,-,CASSEQGGSEQFF,TGTGCCAGCAGTGAACAGGGGGGATCCGAGCAGTTCTTC
TRBV28,15,-,TRBJ2-5,-,CASSPPMPAQETQYF,TGTGCCAGCAGTCCCCCTATGCCTGCACAAGAGACCCAGTACTTC
TRBV6-4,13,-,TRBJ2-1,-,CASSDDRSDEQFF,TGTGCCAGCAGTGATGACAGGTCCGATGAGCAGTTCTTC
TRBV7-9,14,TRBD2,TRBJ2-3,-,CASSYREDTNTQYF,TGTGCCAGCAGCTATCGGGAGGATACAAATACGCAGTATTTT
TRBV12-2,11,-,TRBJ1-2,-,CASRFRRGYTF,TGTGCAAGTCGCTTTAGGAGAGGCTACACCTTC
TRBV10-3,18,TRBD1,TRBJ2-1,-,CAISWVPGQGFPYNEQFF,TGTGCCATCAGTTGGGTCCCGGGACAGGGATTCCCTTACAATGAGCAGTTCTTC
TRBV6-5,16,-,TRBJ2-2,few,CASSYSNDRPTGELFF,TGTGCCAGCAGTTACTCGAATGACAGACCCACCGGGGAGCTGTTTTTT
TRBV5-1,14,TRBD1,TRBJ2-7,-,CASSPGTGVYEQYF,TGCGCCAGCAGCCCCGGGACAGGGGTGTACGAGCAGTACTTC
TRBV6-5,15,TRBD1,TRBJ1-2,-,CASSYPPTGQGGYTF,TGTGCCAGCAGTTATCCCCCTACAGGACAGGGAGGATACACCTTC
TRBV6-1,14,TRBD2,TRBJ2-1,-,CASIPGLPNNEQFF,TGTGCCAGCATCCCGGGACTACCTAACAATGAGCAGTTCTTC
TRBV5-6,15,-,TRBJ2-1,-,CASSIQGDPYNEQFF,TGTGCCAGCAGCATACAGGGTGACCCCTACAATGAGCAGTTCTTC
TRBV7-9,18,TRBD2,TRBJ2-5,once,CASSDSGEQGLAGETQYF,TGTGCCAGCAGCGACTCGGGGGAGCAAGGACTAGCGGGAGAGACCCAGTACTTC
TRBV2,12,-,TRBJ1-2,-,CASAGQDNGYTF,TGTGCCAGCGCGGGGCAGGACAATGGCTACACCTTC
TRBV18,14,TRBD2,TRBJ2-7,-,CASSPLAGHYEQYF,TGTGCCAGCTCACCTCTAGCGGGACATTACGAGCAGTACTTC
TRBV7-9,14,-,TRBJ2-7,-,CASTFKGTPYGQYF,TGTGCCAGCACCTTCAAGGGGACACCTTACGGACAGTACTTC
TRBV6-1,14,TRBD1,TRBJ1-4,-,CASSSGQGPEKLFF,TGTGCCAGCAGTTCGGGACAGGGTCCTGAAAAACTGTTTTTT
TRBV4-1,15,TRBD1,TRBJ2-1,once,CASSPSGQGYNEQFF,TGCGCCAGCAGCCCGTCGGGACAGGGTTACAATGAGCAGTTCTTC
TRBV27,18,TRBD1,TRBJ2-7,-,CASTDYRGIPLNPYEQYF,TGTGCCAGCACCGACTACAGGGGTATCCCCCTCAACCCCTACGAGCAGTACTTC
TRBV4-2,15,TRBD1,TRBJ2-7,-,CASSRPGQGIDEQYF,TGTGCCAGCAGCCGCCCGGGACAGGGGATCGACGAGCAGTACTTC
TRBV4-2,16,-,TRBJ2-1,-,CASSQDLAERSNEQFF,TGTGCCAGCAGCCAAGATCTGGCGGAGAGGAGCAATGAGCAGTTCTTC
TRBV7-3,15,-,TRBJ2-1,-,CASSSTGAPYNEQFF,TGTGCCAGCAGCTCAACGGGGGCACCCTACAATGAGCAGTTCTTC
TRBV6-5,11,-,TRBJ1-1,once,CASSYQGQAFF,TGTGCCAGCAGTTACCAGGGCCAAGCTTTCTTT
TRBV5-1,13,-,TRBJ2-2,-,CASSLPTTGELFF,TGCGCCAGCAGCTTACCCACAACCGGGGAGCTGTTTTTT